A selection of T cell receptor beta chains follows, all from one sample in a study of shared clonotypes between healthy human individuals. TCRdb's copy holds only in-frame clones and misses some; the assay was immunoSEQ multiplex PCR. The table has 1.5 million to 2.5 million clones, just under 95% seen once. Sequenced: naive CD8+ T cells sorted from blood. These receptors originate from a man aged 18-30 years in good health. Both conserved end residues are part of each CDR3. Each record gives: V gene, D gene, clone size, J gene, CDR3 DNA, CDR3 protein. The D gene is left open where the match is weak. Not every row has a clone size; where given, it reads once, few, many or a size class.

V: TRBV6-1
D: -
size: -
J: TRBJ2-2
DNA: TGTGCCAGCAGTGAATCGCGGGGCCGGCCCCGGACAGAATACGGGGAGCTGTTTTTT
CDR3: CASSESRGRPRTEYGELFF

V: TRBV27
D: -
size: -
J: TRBJ2-2
DNA: TGTGCCAGCAGTCTATACACCGGGGAGCTGTTTTTT
CDR3: CASSLYTGELFF

V: TRBV9
D: -
size: -
J: TRBJ2-3
DNA: TGTGCCAGCAGCGCCATTGTGGCTAGCACAGATACGCAGTATTTT
CDR3: CASSAIVASTDTQYF

V: TRBV6-7
D: TRBD1
size: once
J: TRBJ2-7
DNA: TGTGCCAGCAGTTACTCGAACTACTACAGGACAGGCTACGAGCAGTACTTC
CDR3: CASSYSNYYRTGYEQYF

V: TRBV10-3
D: -
size: -
J: TRBJ2-7
DNA: TGTGCCATCAGTGACCCCGGAGGCAGCTACGAGCAGTACTTC
CDR3: CAISDPGGSYEQYF

V: TRBV4-1
D: TRBD2
size: -
J: TRBJ2-2
DNA: TGCGCCAGCAGCCAAGCGGCGACTAGCTTTGTCCACGATGCCGGGGAGCTGTTTTTT
CDR3: CASSQAATSFVHDAGELFF

V: TRBV20-1
D: -
size: -
J: TRBJ2-3
DNA: TGCAGTGCTAAATACACAGATACGCAGTATTTT
CDR3: CSAKYTDTQYF

V: TRBV21-1
D: -
size: -
J: TRBJ2-7
DNA: TGTGCCAGCAGCAAAGTTCCAGGGTTCGAGCAGTACTTC
CDR3: CASSKVPGFEQYF

V: TRBV11-2
D: -
size: -
J: TRBJ2-2
DNA: TGTGCCAGCAGCCCTCTCCTAGATAACACCGGGGAGCTGTTTTTT
CDR3: CASSPLLDNTGELFF

V: TRBV7-9
D: -
size: -
J: TRBJ2-2
DNA: TGTGCCAGCAGCTCAGGGTTCAGCACCGGGGAGCTGTTTTTT
CDR3: CASSSGFSTGELFF

V: TRBV30
D: -
size: -
J: TRBJ2-1
DNA: TGTGCCGGATCCGGGACTGGCTACAATGAGCAGTTCTTC
CDR3: CAGSGTGYNEQFF

V: TRBV27
D: TRBD1
size: -
J: TRBJ2-7
DNA: TGTGCCAGCAGTCCCTTGGGGACAGGGGGCTTGAGCTCCTACGAGCAGTACTTC
CDR3: CASSPLGTGGLSSYEQYF

V: TRBV4-1
D: TRBD2
size: -
J: TRBJ2-7
DNA: TGCGCCAGCAGCCTCGGGACTAGCGGGAGGAACTACGAGCAGTACTTC
CDR3: CASSLGTSGRNYEQYF

V: TRBV5-6
D: TRBD1
size: -
J: TRBJ2-7
DNA: TGTGCCAGCAGCTTTCTTACAGGGGCAATATACGAGCAGTACTTC
CDR3: CASSFLTGAIYEQYF

V: TRBV5-1
D: TRBD1
size: -
J: TRBJ2-3
DNA: TGCGCCAGCAACAACGACAGGGAAGATACGCAGTATTTT
CDR3: CASNNDREDTQYF

V: TRBV27
D: TRBD2
size: -
J: TRBJ2-1
DNA: TGTGCCACCCGACTAGCCTGGGACGTTAACAATGAGCAGTTCTTC
CDR3: CATRLAWDVNNEQFF

V: TRBV27
D: -
size: -
J: TRBJ1-2
DNA: TGTGCCAGCAGTTTATATCCGGGGATTAACTATGGCTACACCTTC
CDR3: CASSLYPGINYGYTF

V: TRBV10-1
D: -
size: -
J: TRBJ2-3
DNA: TGCGCCAGCAGTGATCCCGACATGCTCACAGATACGCAGTATTTT
CDR3: CASSDPDMLTDTQYF

V: TRBV11-2
D: -
size: -
J: TRBJ2-2
DNA: TGTGCCAGCGGAGAGAGGACGGCAAACACCGGGGAGCTGTTTTTT
CDR3: CASGERTANTGELFF

V: TRBV6-6
D: -
size: -
J: TRBJ2-5
DNA: TGTGCCAGCAGTTACGGGTACGGGGGTCAAGAGACCCAGTACTTC
CDR3: CASSYGYGGQETQYF

V: TRBV15
D: -
size: once
J: TRBJ2-6
DNA: TGTGCCACCAGCAGAGAATCATGGGGACACGAAGACTCTGGGGCCAACGTCCTGACTTTC
CDR3: CATSRESWGHEDSGANVLTF

V: TRBV7-9
D: -
size: -
J: TRBJ2-4
DNA: TGTGCCAGCAGCCCAGGATTCTCCCTAGCCAAAAACATTCAGTACTTC
CDR3: CASSPGFSLAKNIQYF

V: TRBV4-1
D: TRBD1
size: -
J: TRBJ1-6
DNA: TGCGCCAGCAGCCAAGGGTCAGGGGGACCCCTCCACTTT
CDR3: CASSQGSGGPLHF

V: TRBV28
D: TRBD1
size: -
J: TRBJ1-2
DNA: TGTGCCAGCAGTCCTCGGCGGGCAGGGGGGGGCTACACCTTC
CDR3: CASSPRRAGGGYTF

V: TRBV19
D: -
size: -
J: TRBJ2-2
DNA: TGTGCCAGTAGTAATATTCTAGGGGCTGGAAACACCGGGGAGCTGTTTTTT
CDR3: CASSNILGAGNTGELFF

V: TRBV6-5
D: TRBD1
size: once
J: TRBJ1-1
DNA: TGTGCCAGCAGTTACTTCGGACAGGTGAACACTGAAGCTTTCTTT
CDR3: CASSYFGQVNTEAFF

V: TRBV15
D: -
size: -
J: TRBJ2-3
DNA: TGTGCCACCAGCAAAACCGGGACCACCCTAGCTAATACGCAGTATTTT
CDR3: CATSKTGTTLANTQYF

V: TRBV30
D: TRBD2
size: -
J: TRBJ2-1
DNA: TGTGCCTGGAGGGCAGGACTAGCGGGCGTAATTTCCTCCTACAATGAGCAGTTCTTC
CDR3: CAWRAGLAGVISSYNEQFF

V: TRBV7-9
D: -
size: -
J: TRBJ1-1
DNA: TGTGCCAGCAGCAGCATTGCGGTGAACACTGAAGCTTTCTTT
CDR3: CASSSIAVNTEAFF

V: TRBV30
D: -
size: -
J: TRBJ2-7
DNA: TGTGCCTGGAGTGTAGCGGCTGCACCCCTCTACGAGCAGTACTTC
CDR3: CAWSVAAAPLYEQYF

V: TRBV7-2
D: -
size: -
J: TRBJ2-5
DNA: TGTGCCAGCAGCTTAGACAGTGAAGAGACCCAGTACTTC
CDR3: CASSLDSEETQYF

V: TRBV4-3
D: -
size: -
J: TRBJ2-7
DNA: TGCGCCAGCAGCCAAACCTTCCCGGAGTACGAGCAGTACTTC
CDR3: CASSQTFPEYEQYF

V: TRBV9
D: TRBD2
size: -
J: TRBJ2-7
DNA: TGTGCCAGCAGCGTAGCTAGCGGGAGCTACGAGCAGTACTTC
CDR3: CASSVASGSYEQYF

V: TRBV5-5
D: -
size: -
J: TRBJ1-6
DNA: TGTGCCAGCAGCTTGGGTGGGTTTTCACCCCTCCACTTT
CDR3: CASSLGGFSPLHF

V: TRBV19
D: TRBD1
size: -
J: TRBJ2-1
DNA: TGTGCCAGTAGTTGGGACAGATACAATGAGCAGTTCTTC
CDR3: CASSWDRYNEQFF

V: TRBV7-6
D: TRBD2
size: -
J: TRBJ2-2
DNA: TGTGCCAGCAGCTTTCCGACTAGCGGGGGGTTAGACACCGGGGAGCTGTTTTTT
CDR3: CASSFPTSGGLDTGELFF

V: TRBV30
D: -
size: -
J: TRBJ1-4
DNA: TGTGCCTGGAATCCTTTAGACCGATCAACTAATGAAAAACTGTTTTTT
CDR3: CAWNPLDRSTNEKLFF

V: TRBV9
D: TRBD2
size: -
J: TRBJ2-4
DNA: TGTGCCAGCAGCCCCGGACCCCTGGGACTAGCGGAAATAGCCAAAAACATTCAGTACTTC
CDR3: CASSPGPLGLAEIAKNIQYF

V: TRBV7-9
D: TRBD1
size: -
J: TRBJ2-1
DNA: TGTGCCAGCAGTTACCCGGGACAGGGTTTTGATGAGCAGTTCTTC
CDR3: CASSYPGQGFDEQFF

V: TRBV7-9
D: -
size: -
J: TRBJ2-1
DNA: TGTGCCAGCAGCTTATATCCACCGGGAACCCTTGACAATGAGCAGTTCTTC
CDR3: CASSLYPPGTLDNEQFF

V: TRBV28
D: TRBD1
size: once
J: TRBJ2-7
DNA: TGTGCCAGCAGTTTGACAGGGTCAGGCTACGAGCAGTACTTC
CDR3: CASSLTGSGYEQYF

V: TRBV9
D: TRBD1
size: -
J: TRBJ1-1
DNA: TGTGCCAGCAGCGTAGGGCCCGGTGGGTCAGGGGGACCAAACACTGAAGCTTTCTTT
CDR3: CASSVGPGGSGGPNTEAFF

V: TRBV9
D: TRBD2
size: -
J: TRBJ2-7
DNA: TGTGCCAGCAGCGTCGGACCGGGACTAGCGGGTTACGAGCAGTACTTC
CDR3: CASSVGPGLAGYEQYF

V: TRBV9
D: -
size: -
J: TRBJ2-1
DNA: TGTGCCAGCAGCGTTTTGGGGTTCGAGCTGGATGAGCAGTTCTTC
CDR3: CASSVLGFELDEQFF

V: TRBV7-9
D: -
size: -
J: TRBJ1-4
DNA: TGTGCCAGCAGCCCGACAGCAACTAATGAAAAACTGTTTTTT
CDR3: CASSPTATNEKLFF

V: TRBV2
D: -
size: -
J: TRBJ1-4
DNA: TGTGCCAGCAGTGGACTTATCGGGATTTATGAAAAACTGTTTTTT
CDR3: CASSGLIGIYEKLFF

V: TRBV7-2
D: TRBD2
size: -
J: TRBJ2-3
DNA: TGTGCCAGCAGCTTAACTAGCGGGAGTACAGATACGCAGTATTTT
CDR3: CASSLTSGSTDTQYF

V: TRBV29-1
D: -
size: -
J: TRBJ2-7
DNA: TGCAGCGTTGAAGACACCCTCTCCTACGAGCAGTACTTC
CDR3: CSVEDTLSYEQYF

V: TRBV7-9
D: -
size: once
J: TRBJ1-2
DNA: TGTGCCAGCAGCTCGAACCGGGACGAATTTAGTTTCTATGGCTACACCTTC
CDR3: CASSSNRDEFSFYGYTF

V: TRBV30
D: -
size: -
J: TRBJ2-1
DNA: TGTGCCTTGGCCTTAGGGCCCTCAGGAGGCAATGAGCAGTTCTTC
CDR3: CALALGPSGGNEQFF

V: TRBV4-1
D: TRBD1
size: -
J: TRBJ2-4
DNA: TGCGCCAGCAGCCTTAGCACGGGCCAGGGGGCTTCGAACATTCAGTACTTC
CDR3: CASSLSTGQGASNIQYF

V: TRBV7-9
D: TRBD1
size: -
J: TRBJ2-3
DNA: TGTGCCAGCAGCCCAGGACAGGGGGCCGATACGCAGTATTTT
CDR3: CASSPGQGADTQYF